This entry features one T cell receptor (beta chain) sequence. Its antigen is as yet unknown. Blood libraries mostly used around 0.45 ug genomic DNA, six replicates each. The table came from immunoSEQ multiplex PCR; TCRdb's copy has only in-frame clones and leaves some out. The profile shows approximately 83,000 clones, more than 80% of them singletons. This record belongs to a study of neoadjuvant anti-PD-1 for oral cavity cancer. Study summary: Patients mostly received three to four biweekly nivolumab doses at 3 mg/kg before surgery. Non-progressing patients received a fourth nivolumab dose near day 43, then surgery on days 50-56. Study-wide points: Only a few patients per response group were TCR-analyzed; validation needed.

This CDR3 has 18 amino acids. Trimming left V 4 bases short and J 4 bases short, with 24 bases between. The V gene's germline CDR1 is LNHDA and CDR2 SQIVND (reference sequence). V and J are TRBV19 and TRBJ2-3; TRBD1 or TRBD2 may be the D gene (6 bases each). This sample comprised PBMCs, obtained before nivolumab (anti-PD-1) treatment. The receptor comes from a person aged 35-79 years with oral cavity squamous cell carcinoma. CDR3 nucleotides: TGTGCCAGTAGTAGTCGCGGGACTCGCATGGGGACACCAGATACGCAGTATTTT. This encodes CASSSRGTRMGTPDTQYF. Full variable domain (remainder filled in from reference TRBV19 and TRBJ2-3): DGGITQSPKYLFRKEGQNVTLSCEQNLNHDAMYWYRQDPGQGLRLIYYSQIVNDFQKGDIAEGYSVSREKKESFPLTVTSAQKNPTAFYLCASSSRGTRMGTPDTQYFGPGTRLTVL.